This entry features one TCR beta chain sequence. Its target antigen remains unknown. No per-base quality is available; no much larger clone lies one base away. These data come from a study of T cell responses to AZD1222 COVID-19 vaccine (TCRdb year 2021). Regarding the study in general: AZD1222 recipients with second doses at about 4 weeks or about 12 weeks were pooled, because spike-specific TCR depth and breadth did not differ between schedules. A total of about 230 trial participants underwent TCR sequencing, of whom 207 received two doses of AZD1222 and 26 received two doses of the MenACWY control vaccine. Trial participants were enrolled into age subgroups of 18-55, 56-69 and 70-plus years, which contained about 150, 28 and 57 TCR-sequenced participants, respectively. Paper-wide results and their limitations: Participants were mostly white British, with more females than males. The authors suggested clonal diversity may have been underestimated. Conclusions about previously exposed vaccinees are limited, since just a handful of AZD1222 recipients were seropositive for SARS-CoV-2 at baseline. Because no day 14 peak-response samples were available, repertoires were characterized only after the peak T cell response. A significant rise in spike-specific TCR breadth and depth was observed after two AZD1222 doses relative to day 0 and relative to MenACWY recipients. The whole spike protein was spanned by vaccine-associated CD4 TCRs, and dominant responses were seen in regions 160-218 and 743-854. In the small 56-69-year group, the increase in depth fell short of significance, most likely because of low power. Epitopes outside the regions mutated in the B.1.351 and B.1.1.7 variants were reportedly recognized by nearly half of the unique spike-specific TCRs.

CDR1 SGHRS and CDR2 YFSETQ were looked up in the germline V gene. V is pared back by 0 bases and J by 5 bases, with 12 bases lying between the germline termini. From the cysteine through the phenylalanine, the CDR3 covers 14 amino acids. Only CDR3 DNA is held: 42 bases, read in frame from base 1. The sample's time point, from its label and the paper: baseline before first vaccination. The vaccinee samples were drawn from two UK trials, COV001 and COV002, one of which was a single-blind randomized controlled phase 2/3 trial testing AZD1222 (ChAdOx1 nCoV-19) in healthy adults. For TCRbeta chain sequencing, PBMC samples were collected from trial participants at day 0 and at day 28 after the second dose. The CDR3 regions of human TCRbeta chains were analyzed by immunosequencing. In the authors' own workflow: TCRs in the repertoires were compared against a reference library of SARS-CoV-2-specific TCRs that had been generated with the MIRA antigen-specificity platform. Breadth was defined as the fraction of unique TCRs that were SARS-CoV-2-associated. Depth was defined as the fraction of total T cells that were SARS-CoV-2-associated. Each spike-specific TCR was assigned to its reactive spike region and to a CD4 or CD8 class using the MIRA data. Log10-transformed breadth and depth values were compared by one-way ANOVA with Sidak's multiple comparisons tests. The source is immuneACCESS, and TCRdb retained only in-frame sequences with V and J called. Part of the clones is not carried over; for the studies checked, unresolved V genes explain less than half of this, and the remainder is unexplained. V and J calls and clone size are copied from that table; D and trimming were computed from the DNA. The sample table contains about 120,000 clones; only one count was recorded for 91% of them. The biggest ten clones account for around 4.3% of the sample.

Sequencing used peripheral blood, obtained on day 0 of AZD1222 vaccination. Rearrangement joined TRBV5-1 to TRBJ2-7; the D gene is possibly TRBD1 or TRBD2, with 6 bases matching each. The receptor was isolated from an adult in good health. The CDR3 protein sequence reads: CASSLGQGRNEQYF. The DNA sequence reads TGCGCCAGCAGCTTGGGGCAGGGGAGGAACGAGCAGTACTTC.